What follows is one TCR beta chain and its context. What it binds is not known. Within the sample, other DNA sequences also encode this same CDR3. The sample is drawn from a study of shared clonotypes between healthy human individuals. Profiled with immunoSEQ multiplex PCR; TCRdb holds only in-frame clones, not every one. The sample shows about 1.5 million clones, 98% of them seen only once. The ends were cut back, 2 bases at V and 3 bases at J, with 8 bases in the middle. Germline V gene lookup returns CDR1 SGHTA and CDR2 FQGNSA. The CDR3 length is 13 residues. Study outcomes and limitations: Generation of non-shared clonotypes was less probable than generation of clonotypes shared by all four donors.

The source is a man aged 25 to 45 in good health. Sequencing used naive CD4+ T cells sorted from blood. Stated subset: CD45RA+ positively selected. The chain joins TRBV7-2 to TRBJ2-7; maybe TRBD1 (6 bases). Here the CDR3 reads CASSLQGYYEQYF. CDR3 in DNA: TGTGCCAGCAGCTTACAGGGGTACTACGAGCAGTACTTC.